The next 31 T cell receptor beta chains were all read from a single sample in a study of control samples from healthy donors and cancer patients. Using immunoSEQ multiplex PCR, the repertoire was profiled, and TCRdb retains in-frame clones only, with some absent. Seen here are about 150,000 clones, roughly 93% observed once, and the top ten hold more than 4.5%. Sequences were obtained from blood. The origin of the receptors is a man in his late teens or twenties in good health.

The chain links TRBV29-1 to TRBJ2-1; 8 positions agree with TRBD1. The CDR3 covers 15 residues. The V segment lost 5 bases and the J segment 0 bases; nucleotides outside the gene matches: 6. CDR1 is SQVTM, CDR2 ANQGSEA, per germline. CDR3 DNA: TGCAGCGTTAGGACAGGGACAAGCTCCTACAATGAGCAGTTCTTC. It codes for CSVRTGTSSYNEQFF.

V and J are TRBV10-1 and TRBJ2-7; a weak D match, TRBD1 (5 bases). The CDR3 totals 15 residues. Germline V gene sequence: CDR1 WNHNN, CDR2 SYGVQD (reference sequence). Trimming stripped 4 bases from V and 1 base from J, with 14 bases between. CDR3 in amino acids: CASSGGRASSYEQYF. For the CDR3, the DNA is TGCGCCAGCAGTGGGGGCCGGGCCTCATCCTACGAGCAGTACTTC.

The chain links TRBV24-1 to TRBJ1-2; perhaps TRBD1 as D (5 bases). This CDR3 contains 17 residues. V was trimmed by 3 bases and J by 5 bases, leaving 21 bases between them. CDR1 and CDR2 (germline): KGHDR, SFDVKD. The chain's CDR3 is CATSDISRDGLGYGYTF. CDR3 DNA sequence: TGTGCCACCAGTGATATTTCCCGGGACGGCTTGGGATATGGCTACACCTTC.

V and J are TRBV7-8 and TRBJ2-1; D ambiguous. Trimming stripped 3 bases from V and 0 bases from J, with 6 bases between. The CDR3 has 14 amino acids. The germline CDR1 and CDR2 sequences are SGHVS and FQNEAQ. As DNA, the CDR3 is TGTGCCAGCAGCTTCAGAAGCTCCTACAATGAGCAGTTCTTC. The encoded protein is CASSFRSSYNEQFF.

The CDR3 coding sequence is TGTGCCAGCATCCTGGACAGATTTGGTTCTGAAGCTTTCTTT. Protein: CASILDRFGSEAFF. The chain recombines TRBV28 with TRBJ1-1, with D possibly being TRBD1 (6 bases). There are 14 residues in the CDR3. V lost 7 bases to trimming and J lost 6 bases, with 18 bases between them. Germline values: CDR1 MDHEN, CDR2 SYDVKM.

The chain combines TRBV27 with TRBJ1-5; the D is unclear. This CDR3 has 13 residues. Germline V gene lookup returns CDR1 MNHEY and CDR2 SMNVEV (reference sequence). V lost 2 bases, J lost 4 bases, and 6 bases lay in between. CDR3 in DNA: TGTGCCAGCAGTTTAACAGTGAATCAGCCCCAGCATTTT. This encodes CASSLTVNQPQHF.

Details on this clone: In the same sample, other DNA sequences code for this CDR3. This chain connects TRBV7-2 to TRBJ2-1; TRBD2 matches at 9 bases. Germline CDR1 reads SGHTA; CDR2 reads FQGNSA. Trimming removed 1 base from V and 5 bases from J; junction bases left unmatched: 3. The CDR3 is 15 amino acids. The CDR3 coding sequence is TGTGCCAGCAGCTTAGGAAGCGGGAGGCACAATGAGCAGTTCTTC. It specifies CASSLGSGRHNEQFF.

The chain joins TRBV27 to TRBJ2-7; 9 bases fit TRBD2. This CDR3 region has 14 residues. The J segment lost 6 bases and the V segment lost 3 bases, leaving 6 bases of the junction unmatched. CDR1 MNHEY and CDR2 SMNVEV come from the germline V gene (reference sequence). The CDR3 bases are TGTGCCAGCAGTTTGGCGGGAGGGCCGGCCGAGCAGTACTTC. Protein sequence: CASSLAGGPAEQYF.

This clone was found once. The chain joins TRBV29-1 to TRBJ2-1, with TRBD2 matching over 10 bases. The CDR3 extends over 15 amino acids. With 7 bases clipped from V and 3 bases from J, the junction kept 9 bases outside the gene matches. The germline gives CDR1 SQVTM, CDR2 ANQGSEA. The CDR3 bases are TGCAGCGCCCGAAGTAGCGGGAGGAACTACAATGAGCAGTTCTTC. Its protein is CSARSSGRNYNEQFF.

The chain carries TRBV7-9 and TRBJ1-1; D ambiguous. This CDR3 has 12 residues. Trimming removed 2 bases at V and 11 bases at J, with 12 bases between. Germline values: CDR1 SEHNR, CDR2 FQNEAQ (reference sequence). The CDR3, as DNA: TGTGCCAGCAGCTTATCTGTCTGGGAGGCTTTCTTT. Amino acids: CASSLSVWEAFF.

This clone was seen only once. CDR3 region: CASMADLPYNEQFF. The CDR3 DNA reads TGTGCCAGTATGGCTGACCTCCCCTACAATGAGCAGTTCTTC. The J gene is TRBJ2-1, the V gene TRBV19; D unclear. The V gene's germline CDR1 is LNHDA and CDR2 SQIVND (reference sequence). Deletions cut 7 bases from V and 2 bases from J, with 12 bases between. The CDR3 extends over 14 amino acids. Drawing the rest from reference TRBV19 and TRBJ2-1, the complete variable domain is DGGITQSPKYLFRKEGQNVTLSCEQNLNHDAMYWYRQDPGQGLRLIYYSQIVNDFQKGDIAEGYSVSREKKESFPLTVTSAQKNPTAFYLCASMADLPYNEQFFGPGTRLTVL.

The chain recombines TRBV3-1 (or the pseudogene TRBV3-2) with TRBJ2-1; 7 bases fit TRBD1. This CDR3 region has 17 residues. CDR1 is LGHDT, CDR2 YNNKEL, per germline (reference sequence). Unmatched junction bases numbered 16, after V lost 1 base and J lost 10 bases. The DNA for the CDR3 is TGTGCCAGCAGCCAAGTAGGAACAGGGGCCGCGCAAGGGGAGCAGTTCTTC. Translated: CASSQVGTGAAQGEQFF.

This chain uses TRBV18 with TRBJ1-1; 9 bases match TRBD1. Germline V gene lookup returns CDR1 KGHSH and CDR2 LQKENI. There are 14 residues in the CDR3. Losses at the gene ends were 6 bases for V and 6 bases for J; bases not matched to a gene: 8. CDR3: CASSRQGESAEAFF. CDR3 coding DNA: TGTGCCAGCTCCCGACAGGGGGAGAGCGCTGAAGCTTTCTTT.

The chain combines TRBV11-2 with TRBJ2-1; TRBD1 aligns across 8 bases. This CDR3 has 15 residues. V trimming: 2 bases; J trimming: 8 bases; junction bases outside the gene matches: 8. Germline CDR1 reads SGHAT; CDR2 reads FQNNGV. CDR3 loop: CASSLQAGGMDEQFF. The CDR3 nucleotides read TGTGCCAGCAGCTTACAGGCAGGGGGCATGGATGAGCAGTTCTTC.

In this sample, this clone turned up once. The chain is built from TRBV28 and TRBJ1-5; D is unresolved. V lost 5 bases, J lost 2 bases, and 13 bases lay in between. The CDR3 length is 15 residues. CDR1 MDHEN and CDR2 SYDVKM come from the germline V gene. The DNA of the CDR3 is TGTGCCAGCAGTGGGTCCTACGGGGGCAATCAGCCCCAGCATTTT. This translates into CASSGSYGGNQPQHF.

The chain recombines TRBV27 with TRBJ1-1; possibly TRBD1 for D (5 bases). The CDR3 runs to 14 residues. The germline V gene has CDR1 MNHEY and CDR2 SMNVEV (reference sequence). V was trimmed by 6 bases and J by 5 bases, leaving 16 bases between them. The CDR3 is CASSWRRGFTEAFF. The DNA for the CDR3 is TGTGCCAGCAGCTGGCGTCGGGGGTTTACTGAAGCTTTCTTT.

The rearrangement links TRBV6-2 or TRBV6-3 to TRBJ2-7, with unresolved D. Germline V CDR1 and CDR2: MNHEY, SVGEGT. This CDR3 spans 14 amino acids. Trimming took off 0 bases at V and 1 base at J, with 7 bases between the two ends. This CDR3 reads CASSYSEDSYEQYF. For the CDR3, the DNA is TGTGCCAGCAGTTACTCTGAGGATTCCTACGAGCAGTACTTC.

The V call is TRBV7-2, the J call TRBJ1-1, with 7 bases matching TRBD1. Looked up from germline, CDR1 is SGHTA and CDR2 is FQGNSA. The J segment lost 4 bases and the V segment lost 5 bases, leaving 10 bases of the junction unmatched. There are 15 residues in the CDR3. The CDR3 region has the DNA TGTGCCAGCAGCAACTACAGGGGATACCCCACTGAAGCTTTCTTT. Its translation: CASSNYRGYPTEAFF.

This rearrangement joins TRBV7-2 to TRBJ1-5; D is undetermined. The CDR3 covers 12 residues. The V gene lost 5 bases and the J gene lost 0 bases, with 2 bases spanning the gap. The germline V gene encodes CDR1 SGHTA and CDR2 FQGNSA. The CDR3 spells CASSPSNQPQHF. The CDR3 DNA follows: TGTGCCAGCAGCCCTAGCAATCAGCCCCAGCATTTT.

The V call is TRBV7-2, the J call TRBJ1-6; D is ambiguous. Germline values: CDR1 SGHTA, CDR2 FQGNSA. Trimming stripped 1 base from V and 7 bases from J, with 5 bases between. There are 13 residues in the CDR3. CDR3 DNA: TGTGCCAGCAGCTTAGGCTTCAATTCACCCCTCCACTTT. This encodes CASSLGFNSPLHF.

The sample holds a few counts of this clone. J is TRBJ1-5 and V is TRBV28, with 8 bases identical to TRBD1. CDR3 length: 15 residues. The V segment lost 2 bases and the J segment 2 bases; nucleotides outside the gene matches: 2. The germline V gene has CDR1 MDHEN and CDR2 SYDVKM. The CDR3: CASSLMTGGNQPQHF. CDR3 in DNA: TGTGCCAGCAGTTTAATGACAGGGGGCAATCAGCCCCAGCATTTT.

CDR3 bases: TGTGCCACCAGCAGAGATCAGGAGACCCAGTACTTC. It translates to CATSRDQETQYF. V gene TRBV15 combines with J gene TRBJ2-5; no definite D call. Germline V CDR1 and CDR2: LNHNV, YYDKDF (reference sequence). CDR3 size: 12 residues. V was pared by 0 bases and J by 5 bases, with 4 bases between.

The rearrangement joins TRBV3-1 (or the pseudogene TRBV3-2) to TRBJ2-5; 7 positions agree with TRBD2. The CDR3 spans 15 residues. After removal of 0 bases from V and 5 bases from J, the junction contained 6 bases not matched to a gene. CDR1 is LGHDT and CDR2 is YNNKEL in the germline V gene (reference sequence). The CDR3 coding sequence is TGTGCCAGCAGCCAAGATTGGGGGGAGGGCGAGACCCAGTACTTC. The encoded protein is CASSQDWGEGETQYF.

The genes are TRBV7-3 and TRBJ2-1; D may be TRBD1 (6 bases). From germline, CDR1 is SGHTA and CDR2 FQGTGA. The ends were cut back, 5 bases at V and 13 bases at J, with 15 bases in the middle. The CDR3 totals 12 residues. The CDR3 spells CASSPPNGGQFF. CDR3 DNA: TGTGCCAGCAGCCCCCCCAATGGGGGCCAGTTCTTC.

This chain uses TRBV4-1 with TRBJ2-7, with D possibly being TRBD2 (6 bases). Germline assignment: CDR1 MGHRA and CDR2 YSYEKL. V lost 0 bases and J lost 4, with 10 bases in between. The CDR3 runs 14 residues. DNA for the CDR3: TGCGCCAGCAGCCAAGATGGAGGGTTTTACGAGCAGTACTTC. Encoded protein: CASSQDGGFYEQYF.

The gene calls are TRBV11-2 and TRBJ1-5, with 8 bases lining up with TRBD1. V was clipped by 0 bases and J by 9 bases; unmatched bases: 13. The CDR3 length is 17 residues. CDR1 and CDR2 from the germline V gene are SGHAT and FQNNGV. This CDR3 is CASSLEVGTGEGRPQHF. Here the CDR3 DNA reads TGTGCCAGCAGCTTAGAGGTAGGGACAGGAGAGGGTCGGCCCCAGCATTTT.

The chain employs TRBV2 and TRBJ1-5; no clear D gene. Germline CDR1 reads SNHLY; CDR2 reads FYNNEI. The CDR3 is made up of 17 amino acids. The germline V and J ends were trimmed by 6 bases and 1 base, with 19 bases remaining between them. CDR3: CASRSQDEVKSNQPQHF. The CDR3, as DNA: TGTGCCAGCAGGAGCCAGGACGAGGTGAAGAGCAATCAGCCCCAGCATTTT. The whole variable domain, remainder taken from reference TRBV2 and TRBJ1-5, is EPEVTQTPSHQVTQMGQEVILRCVPISNHLYFYWYRQILGQKVEFLVSFYNNEISEKSEIFDDQFSVERPDGSNFTLKIRSTKLEDSAMYFCASRSQDEVKSNQPQHFGDGTRLSIL.

The V and J genes are TRBV27 and TRBJ2-1; TRBD2 matches 7 bases. Germline V gene lookup returns CDR1 MNHEY and CDR2 SMNVEV (reference sequence). The junction had 3 bases not matched to a gene; V was cut back by 7 bases and J by 0 bases. The CDR3 sequence is 14 residues long. In nucleotides, the CDR3 is TGTGCCAGCACATGGGGGGGCTCCTACAATGAGCAGTTCTTC. Its protein product is CASTWGGSYNEQFF.

The count of this clone is one. The gene calls are TRBV11-2 and TRBJ2-1, with D tentatively TRBD1 or TRBD2 (5 bases each). Trimming cost V 1 base and J 6 bases, with 13 bases left between them. The CDR3 consists of 15 residues. Per the germline V gene, CDR1 is SGHAT and CDR2 is FQNNGV. This CDR3 is CASSLAGTGPNEQFF. The CDR3 DNA reads TGTGCCAGCAGCTTAGCCGGGACCGGGCCCAATGAGCAGTTCTTC.

The chain employs TRBV12-3 or TRBV12-4 and TRBJ1-2; D is unclear. This CDR3 is built from 12 residues. Trimming cost V 8 bases and J 5 bases, with 12 bases left between them. CDR3 coding DNA: TGTGCCAGCGGTAGAGGGCCATATGGCTACACCTTC. It is translated as CASGRGPYGYTF.

This clone has a single count. V and J are TRBV30 and TRBJ2-7, with D tentatively TRBD1 (5 bases). Germline lookup yields CDR1 GTSNPN and CDR2 SVGIG (reference sequence). Trimming removed 3 bases at V and 5 bases at J, with 17 bases between. CDR3 length: 14 amino acids. The chain's CDR3 is CAWSARTPGHEQYF. In nucleotides, the CDR3 is TGTGCCTGGAGCGCGCGGACACCCGGGCACGAGCAGTACTTC.